This TCR beta chain was observed in a study of blood T cell repertoires in COVID-19. The CDR3 is made up of 13 amino acids. V was pared by 8 bases and J by 0 bases, with 10 bases between. Looked up from germline, CDR1 is KGHSH and CDR2 is LQKENI. Method: immunoSEQ multiplex PCR; TCRdb's copy keeps in-frame clones and lacks some. The sample yields around 220,000 clones, about 83% seen once. This clone turned up a few times. The cohort comprised adults aged 18 to 89 years residing in approximately 25 US areas. Each recovered donor of Cohort 3 presented with two negative PCRs, clearance, or symptom resolution.

The source material was PBMCs or T cells enriched from blood (not recorded which). The source is a middle-aged woman who had recovered from COVID-19. The V and J genes are TRBV18 and TRBJ1-1, with unresolved D. CDR3 bases: TGTGCCAGCAAACAGACCATGAACACTGAAGCTTTCTTT. Translation gives CASKQTMNTEAFF.